These 27 T cell receptor beta chains were sequenced from one sample in a study of T cell changes during pregnancy in multiple sclerosis. The data were produced by immunoSEQ multiplex PCR, yet TCRdb's version contains in-frame clones alone and is incomplete. The data show 70,000 or so clones, 75% to 95% seen once. The sample consisted of CD4+ T cells from peripheral blood mononuclear cells, taken before pregnancy. The receptors come from a female donor with multiple sclerosis, enrolled in a pregnancy study.

The chain has TRBV5-1 and TRBJ2-1, with TRBD2 as a possible D gene (6 bases). The germline V gene encodes CDR1 SGHRS and CDR2 YFSETQ. V dropped 7 bases and J dropped 1 base, with 15 bases sitting between them. CDR3 size: 15 residues. The CDR3 coding sequence is TGCGCCAGCGCGTCCGGGACTGGTTCCTACAATGAGCAGTTCTTC. Residues: CASASGTGSYNEQFF.

This clone was recorded a few times. This sequence joins TRBV11-2 and TRBJ2-7; 13 bases are shared with TRBD2. This CDR3 is 19 amino acids long. Trimming took 3 bases from V and 5 from J; bases not matched to a gene: 16. Germline loops: CDR1 SGHAT, CDR2 FQNNGV. The CDR3 DNA reads as TGTGCCAGCAGCTTGTGGGCACACGGACTAGCGGGAGTTTCCCACGAGCAGTACTTC. It codes for CASSLWAHGLAGVSHEQYF.

The chain recombines TRBV11-2 with TRBJ2-2; 7 nucleotides match TRBD1. The junction had 6 bases not matched to a gene; V was cut back by 2 bases and J by 0 bases. This CDR3 is 17 amino acids long. Germline CDR1 and CDR2: SGHAT and FQNNGV. The DNA of the CDR3 is TGTGCCAGCAGCTTAAGGGGGCAGGTCACGAACACCGGGGAGCTGTTTTTT. Protein product: CASSLRGQVTNTGELFF.

The rearrangement joins TRBV14 to TRBJ2-3; 7 bases align to TRBD1. In germline, CDR1 is SGHDN, CDR2 FVKESK. The J segment lost 2 bases and the V segment lost 0 bases, leaving 5 bases of the junction unmatched. This CDR3 has 16 residues. Here the CDR3 reads CASSQDSGGFTDTQYF. CDR3 bases: TGTGCCAGCAGCCAAGATTCAGGGGGATTCACAGATACGCAGTATTTT.

Details on this clone: Distinct nucleotide sequences in the sample also encode this CDR3. The chain uses TRBV5-1 and TRBJ2-2; TRBD1 agrees at 9 bases. This CDR3 comprises 15 residues. The V segment lost 0 bases and the J segment 4 bases; nucleotides outside the gene matches: 1. Germline V gene sequence: CDR1 SGHRS, CDR2 YFSETQ. For the CDR3, the DNA is TGCGCCAGCAGCTTGGGACAGGGGGTCACCGGGGAGCTGTTTTTT. Translation: CASSLGQGVTGELFF.

The chain combines TRBV6-5 with TRBJ2-7; 12 nucleotides align to TRBD2. This CDR3 is 16 amino acids long. V lost 4 bases and J lost 2; bases outside the gene matches: 6. Germline loops: CDR1 MNHEY, CDR2 SVGAGI. The CDR3 reads CASSSLTSGGTYEQYF. The CDR3 coding sequence is TGTGCCAGCAGTTCCTTGACTAGCGGGGGAACCTACGAGCAGTACTTC.

The J gene is TRBJ2-3, the V gene TRBV7-2, with a weak D call TRBD2 (5 bases). The V gene lost 5 bases and the J gene lost 3 bases, with 15 bases spanning the gap. CDR1 is SGHTA, CDR2 FQGNSA, per germline. The CDR3 is made up of 15 amino acids. CDR3 region: CASSPRTLATDTQYF. The DNA of the CDR3 is TGTGCCAGCAGCCCCCGGACCTTAGCGACAGATACGCAGTATTTT.

This clone came up once. The rearrangement uses TRBV7-3 and TRBJ2-2, with 14 bases aligning to TRBD2. The CDR3 spans 19 residues. CDR1 is SGHTA and CDR2 is FQGTGA in the germline V gene. J lost 4 bases, V lost 5 bases, and 12 bases had no gene match. CDR3 DNA sequence: TGTGCCAGCAGCGTAGGACTCAGGACTAGCGGGGGGACCACCGGGGAGCTGTTTTTT. Translating it yields CASSVGLRTSGGTTGELFF.

The chain's CDR3 is CASSEIVAGGHTDTQYF. In DNA, the CDR3 is TGTGCCAGCAGTGAAATCGTAGCGGGAGGGCACACAGATACGCAGTATTTT. This chain joins TRBV25-1 and TRBJ2-3; 11 nucleotides agree with TRBD2. CDR1 MGHDK and CDR2 SYGVNS come from the germline V gene. This CDR3 region has 17 residues. J lost 2 bases, V lost 2 bases, and 6 bases had no gene match. Full variable domain (rest looked up from reference TRBV25-1 and TRBJ2-3): EADIYQTPRYLVIGTGKKITLECSQTMGHDKMYWYQQDPGMELHLIHYSYGVNSTEKGDLSSESTVSRIRTEHFPLTLESARPSHTSQYLCASSEIVAGGHTDTQYFGPGTRLTVL.

V and J are TRBV19 and TRBJ1-1, with 10 bases fitting TRBD1. The V gene's germline CDR1 is LNHDA and CDR2 SQIVND (reference sequence). Trimming at V came to 8 bases and at J to 4 bases, leaving 4 bases not matched to a gene. CDR3 length equals 13 residues. Written as DNA, the CDR3 is TGTGCCAGTGACAGGGGGCCTTTCACTGAAGCTTTCTTT. Protein sequence: CASDRGPFTEAFF. Full variable domain (outside the CDR3, taken from reference TRBV19 and TRBJ1-1): DGGITQSPKYLFRKEGQNVTLSCEQNLNHDAMYWYRQDPGQGLRLIYYSQIVNDFQKGDIAEGYSVSREKKESFPLTVTSAQKNPTAFYLCASDRGPFTEAFFGQGTRLTVV.

This chain connects TRBV27 to TRBJ1-2, with unresolved D. With 5 bases removed from V and 6 bases from J, the gap between germline ends came to 16 bases. Germline CDR1 is MNHEY and CDR2 is SMNVEV (reference sequence). This CDR3 spans 14 amino acids. The CDR3 protein is CASSPANSYNGYTF. The CDR3 region has the DNA TGTGCCAGCAGTCCCGCAAACAGTTATAATGGCTACACCTTC.

In its sample, this clone was seen a few times. This chain joins TRBV9 and TRBJ1-1; 7 bases align to TRBD1. The V gene end was trimmed by 0 bases and the J gene end by 11 bases; junction bases not matched to a gene: 10. This CDR3 contains 14 residues. Looked up from germline, CDR1 is SGDLS and CDR2 is YYNGEE. For the CDR3, the DNA is TGTGCCAGCAGCGTAGGAGGAGGGGGCTTTCGGGCTTTCTTT. This gives the protein CASSVGGGGFRAFF.

The rearrangement joins TRBV18 to TRBJ2-1; 7 bases map to TRBD2. Germline lookup yields CDR1 KGHSH and CDR2 LQKENI. V trimming: 4 bases; J trimming: 2 bases; junction bases outside the gene matches: 8. This CDR3 has 16 amino acids. CDR3 DNA sequence: TGTGCCAGCTCACGGACTAGGGCGGGGCCCTACAATGAGCAGTTCTTC. Protein: CASSRTRAGPYNEQFF.

V usage is TRBV4-1 and J usage is TRBJ1-6; 11 nucleotides line up with TRBD1. Trimming took 0 bases from V and 9 from J; bases not matched to a gene: 7. The CDR3 runs to 17 residues. Germline V CDR1 and CDR2: MGHRA, YSYEKL. The CDR3 loop reads CASSQDRGQGAGSPLHF. Written as DNA, the CDR3 is TGCGCCAGCAGCCAAGATCGTGGACAGGGGGCCGGTTCACCCCTCCACTTT.

The chain uses TRBV7-9 and TRBJ2-7; D perhaps matches TRBD1 (6 bases). The CDR3 has 14 residues. Per germline, CDR1 SEHNR and CDR2 FQNEAQ (reference sequence). V lost 4 bases, J lost 0 bases, and 10 bases lay in between. CDR3 amino acids: CASSSSGDSYEQYF. The CDR3 DNA reads as TGTGCCAGCAGCTCATCAGGGGACTCCTACGAGCAGTACTTC.

As concerns this clone: This same CDR3 is encoded by further DNA sequences in the sample. V and J are TRBV18 and TRBJ2-1; 7 bases are a match to TRBD2. The CDR3 totals 13 residues. Germline CDR1 KGHSH, CDR2 LQKENI. The V segment lost 6 bases and the J segment 4 bases; nucleotides outside the gene matches: 3. The CDR3 DNA is TGTGCCAGCTCGCCGGGACTATACAATGAGCAGTTCTTC. It encodes CASSPGLYNEQFF.

This rearrangement joins TRBV19 to TRBJ2-1; maybe TRBD2 (6 bases). From germline, CDR1 is LNHDA and CDR2 SQIVND (reference sequence). Trimming cost V 1 base and J 0 bases, with 10 bases left between them. The CDR3 runs to 16 residues. The CDR3 region is CASSIGDFYSYNEQFF. Here the CDR3 DNA reads TGTGCCAGTAGTATAGGGGACTTCTACTCCTACAATGAGCAGTTCTTC.

The chain carries TRBV30 and TRBJ2-2; weak D call: TRBD1 (5 bases). Germline V gives CDR1 GTSNPN, CDR2 SVGIG (reference sequence). V dropped 0 bases and J dropped 4 bases, with 9 bases sitting between them. This CDR3 contains 14 residues. CDR3 DNA: TGTGCCTGGAGTGTACGTAGGGGCACCGGGGAGCTGTTTTTT. This gives the protein CAWSVRRGTGELFF.

The chain uses TRBV30 and TRBJ2-2, with TRBD2 identical over 8 bases. V trimming: 1 base; J trimming: 6 bases; junction bases outside the gene matches: 10. This CDR3 has 16 amino acids. The V gene's germline CDR1 is GTSNPN and CDR2 SVGIG (reference sequence). The CDR3, as DNA: TGTGCCTGGAGTGACAGCCCGGGACTAGTGTCCGGGGAGCTGTTTTTT. Amino acids: CAWSDSPGLVSGELFF.

The chain employs TRBV5-6 and TRBJ1-4; 7 nucleotides line up with TRBD1. CDR3 length: 14 amino acids. In germline, CDR1 is SGHDT, CDR2 YYEEEE. The junction had 8 bases not matched to a gene; V was cut back by 4 bases and J by 8 bases. As DNA, the CDR3 is TGTGCCAGCAGCCCGACAGGGCTTCAGGAAAAACTGTTTTTT. As protein: CASSPTGLQEKLFF.

The chain has TRBV10-2 and TRBJ2-7; D is perhaps TRBD2 (6 bases). V was clipped by 2 bases and J by 4 bases, with 9 bases between them. The CDR3 has 13 amino acids. CDR1 is WSHSY and CDR2 is SAAADI in the germline V gene. For the CDR3, the DNA is TGCGCCAGCAGTGAGATGACTAGTTACGAGCAGTACTTC. Encoded protein: CASSEMTSYEQYF.

In its sample, this clone was seen many times. The V gene is TRBV6-1, the J gene TRBJ1-6, with D hard to call. V lost 4 bases and J 4 bases, leaving 14 bases between the germline ends. The CDR3 consists of 16 residues. CDR1 and CDR2 (germline): MNHNS, SASEGT. The CDR3 here is CASSAPPGAYNSPLHF. CDR3 sequence (DNA): TGTGCCAGCAGTGCCCCCCCGGGTGCTTATAATTCACCCCTCCACTTT.

V gene TRBV7-2 combines with J gene TRBJ2-3, with D perhaps TRBD1 (6 bases). From germline, CDR1 is SGHTA and CDR2 FQGNSA. The CDR3 spans 16 residues. V was shortened by 5 bases and J by 5 bases, with 20 bases between the two germline ends. The CDR3 sequence is CASSLQTGPKRDTQYF. CDR3 nucleotides: TGTGCCAGCAGCCTTCAGACAGGCCCGAAACGAGATACGCAGTATTTT.

This clone is a singleton in its sample. The rearrangement links TRBV10-3 to TRBJ2-7; 8 nucleotides align to TRBD1. Germline V CDR1 and CDR2: ENHRY, SYGVKD. The length of the CDR3 is 17 residues. Germline trimming cut 3 bases from V and 2 bases from J; bases unmatched to any gene: 12. Here the CDR3 reads CAISDFGQGKGPYEQYF. CDR3 nucleotide sequence: TGTGCCATCAGTGATTTCGGACAGGGAAAAGGGCCCTACGAGCAGTACTTC.

This clone was observed once. The genes are TRBV28 and TRBJ2-7, with TRBD1 identical over 8 bases. Per the germline V gene, CDR1 is MDHEN and CDR2 is SYDVKM. Germline trimming cut 2 bases from V and 3 bases from J; bases unmatched to any gene: 3. CDR3 length: 14 residues. The chain's CDR3 is CASSLQGAGYEQYF. In DNA form, the CDR3 reads TGTGCCAGCAGTTTACAGGGGGCGGGCTACGAGCAGTACTTC.

This chain links TRBV2 with TRBJ2-1; the match to TRBD1 covers 8 bases. Trimming removed 0 bases from V and 0 bases from J; junction bases left unmatched: 7. This CDR3 region has 18 residues. The germline V gene encodes CDR1 SNHLY and CDR2 FYNNEI. The CDR3 DNA reads as TGTGCCAGCAGTGAAGCGCCAGGCAGGGGGCCCTCCTACAATGAGCAGTTCTTC. Its translation is CASSEAPGRGPSYNEQFF. The whole variable domain, filled in from reference TRBV2 and TRBJ2-1, reads EPEVTQTPSHQVTQMGQEVILRCVPISNHLYFYWYRQILGQKVEFLVSFYNNEISEKSEIFDDQFSVERPDGSNFTLKIRSTKLEDSAMYFCASSEAPGRGPSYNEQFFGPGTRLTVL.

The chain joins TRBV14 to TRBJ1-2; D remains ambiguous. The CDR3 runs to 15 residues. Germline CDR1 is SGHDN and CDR2 is FVKESK. V was shortened by 6 bases and J by 4 bases, with 18 bases between the two germline ends. CDR3 in amino acids: CASRSIGPTIYGYTF. The CDR3 DNA follows: TGTGCCAGCAGATCCATTGGACCGACTATCTATGGCTACACCTTC.